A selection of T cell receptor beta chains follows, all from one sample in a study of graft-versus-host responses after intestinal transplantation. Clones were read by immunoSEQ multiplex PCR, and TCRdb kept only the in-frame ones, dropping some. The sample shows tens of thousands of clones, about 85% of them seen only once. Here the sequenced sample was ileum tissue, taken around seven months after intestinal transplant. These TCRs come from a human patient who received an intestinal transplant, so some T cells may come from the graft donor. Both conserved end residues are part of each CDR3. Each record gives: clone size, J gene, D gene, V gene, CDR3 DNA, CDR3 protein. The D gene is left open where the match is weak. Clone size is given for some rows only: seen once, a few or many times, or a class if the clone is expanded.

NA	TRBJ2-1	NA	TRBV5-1	TGCGCCAGCAGCGCAACGGGAGTTTGGGACAATGAGCAGTTCTTC	CASSATGVWDNEQFF
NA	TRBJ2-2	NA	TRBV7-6	TGTGCCAGCAGCTTGCTGCCGTTTGGGGCCGCCGGGGAGCTGTTTTTT	CASSLLPFGAAGELFF
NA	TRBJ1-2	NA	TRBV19	TGTGCCAGTAGGGATACAGGTTTGGTAATCGGAGGCTACACCTTC	CASRDTGLVIGGYTF
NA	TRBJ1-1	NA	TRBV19	TGTGCCAGTAGTCCACGAGTCATCGGCACTGAAGCTTTCTTT	CASSPRVIGTEAFF
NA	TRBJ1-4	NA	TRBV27	TGTGCCAGCAGTTTATTATCAGGAGGGGATGAAAAACTGTTTTTT	CASSLLSGGDEKLFF
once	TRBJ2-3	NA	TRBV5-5	TGTGCCAGCAGCGGAAGCGTGGGTTGGACAGATACGCAGTATTTT	CASSGSVGWTDTQYF
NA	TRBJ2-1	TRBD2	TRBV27	TGTGCCAGCAGTGTAAGGACTAGCGGCCTAAATGAGCAGTTCTTC	CASSVRTSGLNEQFF
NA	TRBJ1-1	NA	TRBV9	TGTGCCAGCAGCGTAGGTTCACGCACGAACACTGAAGCTTTCTTT	CASSVGSRTNTEAFF
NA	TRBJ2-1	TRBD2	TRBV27	TGTGCCAGCAGCCTCTGGCGGGAGTCTGAGCAGTTCTTC	CASSLWRESEQFF
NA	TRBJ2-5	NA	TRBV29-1	TGCAGCGTTGACCAAGGGGCGGGCCGGGGAGAGACCCAGTACTTC	CSVDQGAGRGETQYF
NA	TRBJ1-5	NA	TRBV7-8	TGTGCCAGCAGCTTTCCGGGTCAGCCCCAGCATTTT	CASSFPGQPQHF
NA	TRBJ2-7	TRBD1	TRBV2	TGTGCCAGCAGTGACCCGACAGGGGGGTCTCCCTACGAGCAGTACTTC	CASSDPTGGSPYEQYF
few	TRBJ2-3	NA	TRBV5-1	TGCGCCAGCAGCTTGTTCTCGGCTAGCACAGATACGCAGTATTTT	CASSLFSASTDTQYF
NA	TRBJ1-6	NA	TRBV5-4	TGTGCCAGCAGCCAGACAGAAACCAATTCACCCCTCCACTTT	CASSQTETNSPLHF
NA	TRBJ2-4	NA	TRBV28	TGTGCCAGCAGTTTGTGGTTAGAGGCGGCCAAAAACATTCAGTACTTC	CASSLWLEAAKNIQYF
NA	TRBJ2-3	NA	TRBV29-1	TGCAGCGTTGACTCTAGGCAGGGGTTCGCAGATACGCAGTATTTT	CSVDSRQGFADTQYF
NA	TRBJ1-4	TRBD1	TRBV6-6	TGTGCCAGCAGTTGGGACAGGGAAAAACTGTTTTTT	CASSWDREKLFF
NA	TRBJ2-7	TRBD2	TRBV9	TGTGCCAGCAGCCCCGATTTACGGGAGGGGGACGAGCAGTACTTC	CASSPDLREGDEQYF
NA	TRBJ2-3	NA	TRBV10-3	TGTGCCATCAGTGAGAGTGCCCCTGGCACAGATACGCAGTATTTT	CAISESAPGTDTQYF
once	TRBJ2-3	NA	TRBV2	TGTGCCAGCAGTGAAAATCCCACGATTTATAGCACAGATACGCAGTATTTT	CASSENPTIYSTDTQYF
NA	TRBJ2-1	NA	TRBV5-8	TGTGCCAGCAGCTTGGTCCGGGTAGCGACCTACAATGAGCAGTTCTTC	CASSLVRVATYNEQFF
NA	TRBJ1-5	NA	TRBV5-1	TGCGCCAGCAGCTTGACAGGGACGAGCAATCAGCCCCAGCATTTT	CASSLTGTSNQPQHF
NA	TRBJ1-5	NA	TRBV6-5	TGTGCCAGCGGCCCTGGGGGGAACAATCAGCCCCAGCATTTT	CASGPGGNNQPQHF
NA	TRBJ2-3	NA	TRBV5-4	TGTGCCAGCAGCCAAAACCTAGCGAGCACAGATACGCAGTATTTT	CASSQNLASTDTQYF
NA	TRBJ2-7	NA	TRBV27	TGTGCCAGCAGTTTTCAACAGACCTACGAGCAGTACTTC	CASSFQQTYEQYF
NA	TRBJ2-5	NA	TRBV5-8	TGTGCCAGCAGACCAGGGACAAGGCCAGGGGAGACCCAGTACTTC	CASRPGTRPGETQYF
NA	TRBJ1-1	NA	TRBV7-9	TGTGCCAGCAGCTTCCCGGAGAACACTGAAGCTTTCTTT	CASSFPENTEAFF
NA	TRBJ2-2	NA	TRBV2	TGTGCCAGCAGGACTACATCCGGGGAGCTGTTTTTT	CASRTTSGELFF
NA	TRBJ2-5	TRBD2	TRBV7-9	TGTGCCAGCAGCTCGCCGGGAGGGGGGACCCAGTACTTC	CASSSPGGGTQYF
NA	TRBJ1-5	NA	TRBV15	TGTGCCACCAGCAGAGACAGGGGAAATCAGCCCCAGCATTTT	CATSRDRGNQPQHF
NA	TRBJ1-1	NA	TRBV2	TGTGCCAGCAGTGGACGGGAAGGCACTGAAGCTTTCTTT	CASSGREGTEAFF
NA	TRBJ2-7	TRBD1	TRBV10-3	TGTGCCATCAGGGGGACAGGGGAGGAGCAGTACTTC	CAIRGTGEEQYF